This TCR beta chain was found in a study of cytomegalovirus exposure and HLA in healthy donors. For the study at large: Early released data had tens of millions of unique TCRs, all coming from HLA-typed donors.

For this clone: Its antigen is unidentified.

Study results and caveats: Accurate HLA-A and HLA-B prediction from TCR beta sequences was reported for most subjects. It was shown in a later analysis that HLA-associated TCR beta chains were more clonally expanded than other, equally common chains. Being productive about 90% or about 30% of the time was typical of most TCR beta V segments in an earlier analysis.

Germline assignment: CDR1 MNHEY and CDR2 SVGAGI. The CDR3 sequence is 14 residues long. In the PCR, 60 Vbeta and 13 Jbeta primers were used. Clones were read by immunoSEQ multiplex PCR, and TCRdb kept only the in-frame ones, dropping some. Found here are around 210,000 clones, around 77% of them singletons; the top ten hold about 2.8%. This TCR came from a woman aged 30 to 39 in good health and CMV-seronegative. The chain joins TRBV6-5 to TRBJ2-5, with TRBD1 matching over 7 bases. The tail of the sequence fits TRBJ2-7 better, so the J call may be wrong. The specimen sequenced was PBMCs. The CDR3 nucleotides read TGTGCCAGCAGTTACCAGACAGGGCCCAACGAGCAGTACTTC. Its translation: CASSYQTGPNEQYF.